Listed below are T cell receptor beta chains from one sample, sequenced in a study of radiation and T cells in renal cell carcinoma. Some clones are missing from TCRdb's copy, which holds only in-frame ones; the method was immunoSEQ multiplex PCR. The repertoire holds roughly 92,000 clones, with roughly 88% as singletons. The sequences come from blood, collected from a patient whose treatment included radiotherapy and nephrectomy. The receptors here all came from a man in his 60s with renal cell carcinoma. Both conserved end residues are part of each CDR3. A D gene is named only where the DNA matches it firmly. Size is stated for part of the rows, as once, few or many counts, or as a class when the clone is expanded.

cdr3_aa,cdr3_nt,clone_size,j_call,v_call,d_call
CASTPGGRGYTF,TGTGCCAGCACCCCCGGGGGTAGGGGCTACACCTTC,.,TRBJ1-2,TRBV5-6,.
CASSYSSRGEGETQYF,TGTGCCAGCAGTTACTCGTCCAGGGGGGAGGGGGAGACCCAGTACTTC,.,TRBJ2-5,TRBV6-6,.
CASSMPGFGYTF,TGTGCCAGTAGTATGCCCGGATTCGGCTACACCTTC,.,TRBJ1-2,TRBV19,.
CASSYVAGVTTGELFF,TGTGCCAGCAGTTACGTAGCGGGAGTTACCACCGGGGAGCTGTTTTTT,.,TRBJ2-2,TRBV10-3,TRBD2
CASSLAGGVTQYF,TGTGCCAGCAGTTTAGCGGGAGGGGTGACCCAGTACTTC,many,TRBJ2-5,TRBV27,TRBD2
CASSPQGRVYGYTF,TGTGCCAGCAGCCCCCAGGGGCGGGTCTATGGCTACACCTTC,.,TRBJ1-2,TRBV7-2,.
CASSQGQTYEQYF,TGTGCCAGCAGCCAGGGACAAACCTACGAGCAGTACTTC,.,TRBJ2-7,TRBV9,.
CASSDLSTQTGVTEAFF,TGTGCCAGCAGTGATCTGTCAACCCAAACAGGGGTCACTGAAGCTTTCTTT,.,TRBJ1-1,TRBV6-1,TRBD1
CASSGKRGTSLGEQYF,TGTGCCAGCAGCGGCAAGAGGGGGACTAGTCTGGGCGAGCAGTACTTC,.,TRBJ2-7,TRBV9,TRBD2
CASSRQGSYNSPLHF,TGCGCCAGCAGCCGACAGGGTTCCTATAATTCACCCCTCCACTTT,.,TRBJ1-6,TRBV5-1,TRBD1
CASSSRTYPNTEAFF,TGTGCCAGCAGTTCCCGTACCTACCCTAACACTGAAGCTTTCTTT,.,TRBJ1-1,TRBV28,.
CAWSVLRRHRYTF,TGTGCCTGGAGTGTATTACGGCGGCACCGCTACACCTTC,.,TRBJ1-2,TRBV30,.
CASSLSRTASNTEAFF,TGTGCCAGCAGTTTATCCAGGACAGCTTCGAACACTGAAGCTTTCTTT,.,TRBJ1-1,TRBV27,.
CASSRTNRQGAYGYTF,TGTGCCAGCAGCAGAACGAACCGACAGGGGGCCTATGGCTACACCTTC,.,TRBJ1-2,TRBV21-1,.
CASRWAEVSGTEAFF,TGTGCCAGTAGATGGGCCGAGGTATCGGGCACTGAAGCTTTCTTT,.,TRBJ1-1,TRBV28,.
CASSYVMGLAGGEQFF,TGTGCCAGCAGTTACGTAATGGGACTAGCGGGTGGTGAGCAGTTCTTC,.,TRBJ2-1,TRBV6-5,TRBD2
CATSRDRGQGRETQYF,TGTGCCACCAGCAGAGATCGAGGACAGGGGAGGGAGACCCAGTACTTC,.,TRBJ2-5,TRBV15,TRBD1
CASSPVETQYF,TGTGCCAGCAGTCCCGTAGAGACCCAGTACTTC,.,TRBJ2-5,TRBV6-1,.
CASSFLAGRQETQYF,TGTGCCAGCAGCTTTTTAGCGGGGAGGCAAGAGACCCAGTACTTC,.,TRBJ2-5,TRBV5-4,TRBD2
CASSLAKGVVSTDTQYF,TGTGCCAGCAGCTTGGCGAAGGGAGTAGTATCCACAGATACGCAGTATTTT,.,TRBJ2-3,TRBV5-6,.
CASSPRSYNEQFF,TGTGCCAGCTCACCAAGGTCATACAATGAGCAGTTCTTC,.,TRBJ2-1,TRBV18,.
CASSQAIESGELFF,TGCGCCAGCAGCCAAGCGATAGAGTCCGGGGAGCTGTTTTTT,.,TRBJ2-2,TRBV4-1,.
CASSYSAGVLYGYTF,TGTGCCAGCAGTTACTCCGCCGGGGTCCTCTATGGCTACACCTTC,.,TRBJ1-2,TRBV6-6,.
CATLIQGSYNEQFF,TGTGCCACCCTTATACAGGGCTCCTACAATGAGCAGTTCTTC,.,TRBJ2-1,TRBV6-1,.
CASSIVVNTEAFF,TGTGCCAGTAGTATAGTGGTGAACACTGAAGCTTTCTTT,.,TRBJ1-1,TRBV19,.
CASSLEDVTSGDIQYF,TGCGCCAGCAGCTTGGAGGATGTTACTAGCGGCGACATTCAGTACTTC,.,TRBJ2-4,TRBV5-1,TRBD2
CASSLAAGNSGNTIYF,TGCGCCAGCAGCTTGGCGGCGGGTAACTCCGGAAACACCATATATTTT,.,TRBJ1-3,TRBV5-1,.